This T cell receptor (beta chain) appears in the sequencing data of a study of shared clonotypes between healthy human individuals. The assay was immunoSEQ multiplex PCR, and TCRdb's table has in-frame clones only and misses some. The sample holds 1 million to 1.3 million clones, 75% to 80% seen once. Naive CD4+ cells were CD45RA-selected; the remaining cells were memory. The source of this sequence is a man aged 18 to 29 in good health. Some clones in this sample may be carry-over from other donors' samples. The sample consisted of memory CD4+ T cells from PBMCs. As for subset: CD45RA-negative fraction.

CDR3 sequence reads: CASSQGGLAGSTGELFF. DNA of the CDR3: TGTGCCAGCAGCCAAGGGGGACTAGCGGGGTCCACCGGGGAGCTGTTTTTT. The V call is TRBV4-2, the J call TRBJ2-2; TRBD2 aligns across 13 bases. CDR1 and CDR2 (germline): LGHNA, YNFKEQ. The CDR3 contains 17 residues. The junction had 3 bases not matched to a gene; V was cut back by 1 base and J by 4 bases.